This is a list of T cell receptor beta chains from one sample in a study of cytotoxic CD8 clonotypes in ibrutinib-treated CLL. Sequencing was performed with immunoSEQ multiplex PCR; in TCRdb, only in-frame clones are kept and a portion is missing. The sample includes some 130,000 clones, 75% to 95% seen only once; the top ten take under 14%. The sequences come from PBMCs, collected after 12 months of ibrutinib treatment. Source of these receptors: a human donor with chronic lymphocytic leukemia. CDR3s include the opening cysteine and the closing phenylalanine or tryptophan. Each record gives: clone size, V gene, J gene, D gene, CDR3 DNA, CDR3 protein. A D gene is named only where the DNA matches it firmly. A clone size is listed for some rows: how often the clone was seen (once, few, many), or a class if it is expanded.

-	TRBV9	TRBJ2-7	-	TGTGCCAGCAGCGTAGGGTTTGATGAGCAGTACTTC	CASSVGFDEQYF
-	TRBV14	TRBJ2-5	-	TGTGCCAGCAGCCCGCGCGGGGTTTGGGGTCTGCTCCAGTACTTC	CASSPRGVWGLLQYF
-	TRBV27	TRBJ2-1	TRBD2	TGTGCCAGCAGTCGATCCGGGACTAGCGGGAGAAATGAGCAGTTCTTC	CASSRSGTSGRNEQFF
-	TRBV11-2	TRBJ2-7	-	TGTGCCAGCTGGGCGGGGACCGAGCAGTACTTC	CASWAGTEQYF
-	TRBV2	TRBJ2-7	-	TGTGCCAGCCTGGGCCGGATACTTCTCGAGCAGTACTTC	CASLGRILLEQYF
-	TRBV27	TRBJ2-5	TRBD2	TGTGCCAGCAGTTTACAGCCGGGGGGAGTAGAGACCCAGTACTTC	CASSLQPGGVETQYF
-	TRBV30	TRBJ2-1	TRBD2	TGTGCCTGGACTAGCGGGAGGAATGAGCAGTTCTTC	CAWTSGRNEQFF
-	TRBV27	TRBJ2-7	-	TGTGCCAGCAGTTTAAGGGGGGCCTCCTACGAGCAGTACTTC	CASSLRGASYEQYF
once	TRBV28	TRBJ1-1	TRBD1	TGTGCCAGCAGTCCTGGGACAGGGGGGTTTTATGGCACTGAAGCTTTCTTT	CASSPGTGGFYGTEAFF
-	TRBV25-1	TRBJ2-5	-	TGTGCCAGCGAGGGGGTCGGGGAGACCCAGTACTTC	CASEGVGETQYF
-	TRBV18	TRBJ2-7	-	TGTGCCAGCTCACCACTTGGGCAGGGCGGACTCGAGCAGTACTTC	CASSPLGQGGLEQYF
-	TRBV11-1	TRBJ2-3	-	TGTGCCAGCAGCCCAGCAGCTTCCTTATGGGATACGCAGTATTTT	CASSPAASLWDTQYF
-	TRBV9	TRBJ2-3	TRBD2	TGTGCCAGCAGCGTGCTCGGGGGGTCGGATACGCAGTATTTT	CASSVLGGSDTQYF
once	TRBV2	TRBJ1-4	-	TGTGCCAGCAGCGGGGGCTTGGTCTTCGGAGAAAAACTGTTTTTT	CASSGGLVFGEKLFF
-	TRBV10-1	TRBJ2-1	TRBD2	TGCGCCAGCAATTCCGCTAGCGGGAGGGAGAGGGGTGAGCAGTTCTTC	CASNSASGRERGEQFF
-	TRBV7-2	TRBJ2-2	-	TGTGCCAGCAGCTTAGCGCCAGGGTGGACCGGGGAGCTGTTTTTT	CASSLAPGWTGELFF
once	TRBV18	TRBJ1-1	-	TGTGCCAGCTCACCACAGGAAGACACTGAAGCTTTCTTT	CASSPQEDTEAFF
-	TRBV6-5	TRBJ2-5	TRBD2	TGTGCCAGCAGGGGGAGCGGGAGCCAAGAGACCCAGTACTTC	CASRGSGSQETQYF
-	TRBV9	TRBJ2-7	-	TGTGCCAGCAGCGTAGGGAGGGTGGGCGAGCAGTACTTC	CASSVGRVGEQYF
-	TRBV11-3	TRBJ2-6	-	TGTGCCAGCAGCTTACAGGGTGGTGCTGGGGCCAACGTCCTGACTTTC	CASSLQGGAGANVLTF
-	TRBV10-3	TRBJ2-7	TRBD2	TGTGCCAGCGTAAGCGGGGCCCGGTACGAGCAGTACTTC	CASVSGARYEQYF
few	TRBV7-2	TRBJ1-5	-	TGTGCCAGCAGCTTACAGAATCAGCCCCAGCATTTT	CASSLQNQPQHF
-	TRBV6-5	TRBJ1-2	-	TGTGCCAGCAGACCTACAGGGTTTGAAGGCTACACCTTC	CASRPTGFEGYTF
-	TRBV5-5	TRBJ1-3	-	TGTGCCAGCAGCTTGACAGAGGGAGCAAACACCATATATTTT	CASSLTEGANTIYF
-	TRBV7-9	TRBJ2-7	-	TGTGCCAGCAGCCAAACTACAGGGAACGAGCAGTACTTC	CASSQTTGNEQYF
-	TRBV14	TRBJ2-3	-	TGTGCCAGCAGCCTATCAACAGATACGCAGTATTTT	CASSLSTDTQYF
-	TRBV10-1	TRBJ2-7	TRBD2	TGCGCCAGCAGTTCGCCCGGGACTATCTACGAGCAGTACTTC	CASSSPGTIYEQYF
-	TRBV19	TRBJ2-2	-	TGTGCCAGTAGTATAGGCCTACGGGAGCTGTTTTTT	CASSIGLRELFF
-	TRBV6-6	TRBJ2-2	TRBD2	TGTGCCAGCAGTTACATGGGCGGGAGCGGGGAGCTGTTTTTT	CASSYMGGSGELFF
-	TRBV29-1	TRBJ1-1	-	TGCAGCGTTGAAGGACGGAACACTGAAGCTTTCTTT	CSVEGRNTEAFF
-	TRBV28	TRBJ2-7	-	TGTGCCAGCAGCCCAGGACTTACCTACGAGCAGTACTTC	CASSPGLTYEQYF
-	TRBV5-1	TRBJ2-1	-	TGCGCCAGCAGCCACCAAGCGGTGTATGAGCAGTTCTTC	CASSHQAVYEQFF
-	TRBV15	TRBJ2-7	-	TGTGCCACCAGCAGGCCGGACAGCCCCTACGAGCAGTACTTC	CATSRPDSPYEQYF
-	TRBV6-6	TRBJ2-2	TRBD1	TGTGCCATCCCTCTTACAGGGGTCGGGACCGGGGAGCTGTTTTTT	CAIPLTGVGTGELFF
-	TRBV30	TRBJ2-7	TRBD2	TGTGCCTGGGCGCGGGGGGGCCCCTCCTACGAGCAGTACTTC	CAWARGGPSYEQYF
-	TRBV6-1	TRBJ2-3	TRBD2	TGTGCCAGCAGCCCACTAGCGACATACACAGATACGCAGTATTTT	CASSPLATYTDTQYF
-	TRBV5-8	TRBJ1-4	-	TGTGCCAGCAGCTTGAACCAGGGTGGTGAAAAACTGTTTTTT	CASSLNQGGEKLFF
once	TRBV4-1	TRBJ2-7	TRBD1	TGCGCCAGCAGCCTCGGGGACAGGGGCTACGAGCAGTACTTC	CASSLGDRGYEQYF
-	TRBV7-3	TRBJ2-3	-	TGTGCCAGCAGCTCCTTGACAGATACGCAGTATTTT	CASSSLTDTQYF
-	TRBV11-3	TRBJ2-7	TRBD2	TGTGCCAGCAGCTCAGGCCTAGCGGGAAGCTACGAGCAGTACTTC	CASSSGLAGSYEQYF
-	TRBV18	TRBJ2-2	-	TGTGCCAGCGGGGCAGGGATGAGCACCGGGGAGCTGTTTTTT	CASGAGMSTGELFF
-	TRBV28	TRBJ2-6	TRBD1	TGTGCCAGCAGTTCTACAGGGGAATCTGGGGCCAACGTCCTGACTTTC	CASSSTGESGANVLTF
-	TRBV19	TRBJ2-7	-	TGTGCCAGTAGTCTCCGAGATGACTACGAGCAGTACTTC	CASSLRDDYEQYF
-	TRBV9	TRBJ2-5	-	TGTGCCAGCAGCGCCGAAGGGGTTAGGGAGACCCAGTACTTC	CASSAEGVRETQYF
-	TRBV27	TRBJ1-1	-	TGTGCCAGCAGTTTTGGAGGTGAAGCTTTCTTT	CASSFGGEAFF
-	TRBV30	TRBJ2-1	-	TGTGCCTGGAATGGGGGACCCCTTTACAATGAGCAGTTCTTC	CAWNGGPLYNEQFF
-	TRBV28	TRBJ2-7	TRBD1	TGTGCCAGCAGTTACATACAGGGGCCCTCCTACGAGCAGTACTTC	CASSYIQGPSYEQYF
-	TRBV6-1	TRBJ2-7	TRBD2	TGTGCCAGCAGTGAACTAGCGGGAGCCGACGAGCAGTACTTC	CASSELAGADEQYF
-	TRBV4-3	TRBJ2-5	TRBD1	TGCGCCAGCAGCCAAGTGACAGGGGAAGAGACCCAGTACTTC	CASSQVTGEETQYF
-	TRBV19	TRBJ1-5	-	TGTGCCACCCTAGGGGAGGGAAGAAATCAGCCCCAGCATTTT	CATLGEGRNQPQHF
-	TRBV11-2	TRBJ2-1	-	TGTGCCAGCAGCCGAGGCCCAACCCCCTACAATGAGCAGTTCTTC	CASSRGPTPYNEQFF
-	TRBV7-9	TRBJ2-1	-	TGTGCCAGCAGCTTAATGCGGACTGGCTCCTACAATGAGCAGTTCTTC	CASSLMRTGSYNEQFF
-	TRBV25-1	TRBJ1-1	-	TGTGCCAGCAGTGAAGGGGCAGGGACGGGAATCACTGAAGCTTTCTTT	CASSEGAGTGITEAFF
-	TRBV7-2	TRBJ2-1	TRBD2	TGTGCCAGCAGCTTCGGACTAGGAAGCCATAATGAGCAGTTCTTC	CASSFGLGSHNEQFF
-	TRBV4-1	TRBJ1-1	-	TGCGCCAGCAGCCAAGATCCAGGGGCCGACACTGAAGCTTTCTTT	CASSQDPGADTEAFF